The 21 T cell receptor beta chains below were found in one sample sequenced in a study of cytomegalovirus exposure and HLA in healthy donors. Sequenced by immunoSEQ multiplex PCR; TCRdb stores in-frame clones only, minus some. In the table there are around 150,000 clones, roughly 96% of which are singletons. Sequencing input: PBMCs. The source is a woman aged 18-35 years in good health and CMV-seronegative.

The chain couples TRBV4-3 to TRBJ1-6; weak D call: TRBD1 (5 bases). Germline assignment: CDR1 LGHNA and CDR2 YSLEER. The CDR3 loop spans 14 amino acids. Trimming cost V 4 bases and J 5 bases, with 9 bases left between them. The CDR3 region is CASSLTAHNSPLHF. The DNA for the CDR3 is TGCGCCAGCAGCCTGACAGCCCATAATTCACCCCTCCACTTT.

V usage is TRBV21-1 and J usage is TRBJ2-7; TRBD1 reflects the table's D call only, with no check against the DNA. TRBV21-1 corresponds to a pseudogene. The CDR3 covers 16 residues. Here the CDR3 reads CATIGGHYVLAYEQYF. The CDR3, as DNA: TGTGCCACTATAGGGGGACACTACGTTCTCGCCTACGAGCAGTACTTC.

This rearrangement joins TRBV4-3 to TRBJ2-1; TRBD2 matches 9 bases. Germline CDR1 and CDR2: LGHNA and YSLEER. Germline trimming cut 4 bases from V and 8 bases from J; bases unmatched to any gene: 12. CDR3 size: 16 residues. DNA of the CDR3: TGCGCCAGCAGCCCGCGGGGGGGCCCTGCTGACGATGAGCAGTTCTTC. Translated: CASSPRGGPADDEQFF.

V and J are TRBV7-2 and TRBJ1-1, with 8 bases aligning to TRBD1. The CDR3 length is 14 residues. V dropped 6 bases and J dropped 2; count of bases not matched to a gene: 5. Germline V gene sequence: CDR1 SGHTA, CDR2 FQGNSA. CDR3 sequence reads: CASSWTGTNTEAFF. Written as DNA, the CDR3 is TGTGCCAGCAGTTGGACAGGGACAAACACTGAAGCTTTCTTT.

The chain has TRBV6-1 and TRBJ1-3; D is ambiguous. The CDR3 runs 15 residues. V gave up 2 bases and J gave up 0 bases, with 8 bases separating them. Germline V gene sequence: CDR1 MNHNS, CDR2 SASEGT. CDR3 residues: CASSETPFSGNTIYF. CDR3 DNA: TGTGCCAGCAGTGAAACACCCTTCTCTGGAAACACCATATATTTT.

The count of this clone is one. The chain is built from TRBV7-9 and TRBJ2-4; 7 bases fit TRBD1. The J segment lost 0 bases and the V segment lost 1 base, leaving 3 bases of the junction unmatched. The CDR3 spans 16 residues. Germline CDR1 SEHNR, CDR2 FQNEAQ (reference sequence). The CDR3 protein is CASSLERGPAKNIQYF. The CDR3 DNA sequence: TGTGCCAGCAGCTTAGAGAGGGGGCCAGCCAAAAACATTCAGTACTTC.

The chain is built from TRBV7-2 and TRBJ2-5; unclear D gene. This CDR3 spans 15 amino acids. Germline CDR1 reads SGHTA; CDR2 reads FQGNSA. Trimming pared 0 bases from V and 5 bases from J, leaving 13 bases between. CDR3 nucleotides: TGTGCCAGCAGCTTAGCGGTTGGCCTCACGGAGACCCAGTACTTC. This sequence encodes CASSLAVGLTETQYF.

The rearrangement links TRBV7-2 to TRBJ2-4; D is unresolved. The V end was cut by 5 bases, the J end by 0 bases, with 5 bases between. CDR1 and CDR2 (germline): SGHTA, FQGNSA. The CDR3 consists of 13 residues. The CDR3 nucleotides are TGTGCCAGCAGCCCAGTAGCCAAAAACATTCAGTACTTC. The encoded protein is CASSPVAKNIQYF.

The chain combines TRBV6-1 with TRBJ1-2, with D possibly TRBD1 on 5 matching bases. V shed 7 bases and J shed 2 bases, with 14 bases lying between them. The germline CDR1 and CDR2 sequences are MNHNS and SASEGT. The CDR3 is 14 residues long. The CDR3 DNA sequence: TGTGCCAGCACCTACTCCGGACAAAACTATGGCTACACCTTC. This translates into CASTYSGQNYGYTF.

As DNA, the CDR3 is TGTGCCTGGAGTGTGTGGAACGGAGCCTACGAGCAGTACTTC. Translating it yields CAWSVWNGAYEQYF. This chain connects TRBV30 to TRBJ2-7; D is ambiguous. This CDR3 spans 14 amino acids. Germline V gene lookup returns CDR1 GTSNPN and CDR2 SVGIG (reference sequence). The V end lost 0 bases, the J end lost 2 bases, and 11 bases lay between the germline ends.

The chain carries TRBV30 and TRBJ1-1; 7 bases fit TRBD1. Germline lookup yields CDR1 GTSNPN and CDR2 SVGIG (reference sequence). The V segment lost 2 bases and the J segment 7 bases; nucleotides outside the gene matches: 7. The CDR3 has 13 amino acids. CDR3 DNA: TGTGCCTGGAGTATGACAGGGCGGAATGAAGCTTTCTTT. As protein: CAWSMTGRNEAFF.

The chain combines TRBV7-9 with TRBJ1-4, with 7 bases aligning to TRBD1. The CDR3 is 18 residues long. V was pared by 5 bases and J by 2 bases, with 14 bases of the junction left unmatched. Germline CDR1 is SEHNR and CDR2 is FQNEAQ (reference sequence). As DNA, the CDR3 is TGTGCCAGCAGCCGACACCCAACGGGGACAGTTACTAATGAAAAACTGTTTTTT. Translation: CASSRHPTGTVTNEKLFF.

Only one count was recorded for this clone. The chain joins TRBV7-2 to TRBJ1-2; tentative D call: TRBD1 (5 bases). The CDR3 consists of 15 residues. Trimming took off 2 bases at V and 4 bases at J, with 14 bases between the two ends. The germline V gene encodes CDR1 SGHTA and CDR2 FQGNSA. The CDR3 protein is CASSLRGTLGYGYTF. The CDR3 bases are TGTGCCAGCAGCTTACGGGGGACCTTAGGCTATGGCTACACCTTC.

This clone was seen just once. V and J are TRBV18 and TRBJ2-1; 12 positions match TRBD2. Germline assignment: CDR1 KGHSH and CDR2 LQKENI. With 5 bases clipped from V and 0 bases from J, the junction kept 11 bases outside the gene matches. This CDR3 region has 19 residues. CDR3 residues: CASSATSGRTYSSYNEQFF. For the CDR3, the DNA is TGTGCCAGCTCAGCTACTAGCGGGAGGACATATAGCTCCTACAATGAGCAGTTCTTC. The full variable domain, completed using reference TRBV18 and TRBJ2-1, is NAGVMQNPRHLVRRRGQEARLRCSPMKGHSHVYWYRQLPEEGLKFMVYLQKENIIDESGMPKERFSAEFPKEGPSILRIQQVVRGDSAAYFCASSATSGRTYSSYNEQFFGPGTRLTVL.

This chain joins TRBV6-5 and TRBJ2-3, with D possibly matching TRBD2 (6 bases). This CDR3 comprises 13 residues. V lost 4 bases, J lost 6 bases, and 11 bases lay in between. Germline CDR1 is MNHEY and CDR2 is SVGAGI. The CDR3 sequence: CASSLRGQDTQYF. In DNA, the CDR3 is TGTGCCAGCAGTTTGCGGGGCCAGGATACGCAGTATTTT.

The rearrangement joins TRBV7-2 to TRBJ2-1; D is ambiguous. The ends were cut back, 6 bases at V and 0 bases at J, with 18 bases in the middle. The germline V gene has CDR1 SGHTA and CDR2 FQGNSA. CDR3 length equals 17 residues. Here the CDR3 DNA reads TGTGCCAGCAGACCTCTCCCGGCGGCTAGCTCCTACAATGAGCAGTTCTTC. It yields the protein CASRPLPAASSYNEQFF.

The chain employs TRBV4-3 and TRBJ2-3; TRBD2 matches 7 bases. Germline CDR1 LGHNA, CDR2 YSLEER. The CDR3 length is 16 residues. The J segment lost 6 bases and the V segment lost 3 bases, leaving 12 bases of the junction unmatched. CDR3 sequence (DNA): TGCGCCAGCAGCCAGAGCGCGGGGGACGCAGGGGATACGCAGTATTTT. It codes for CASSQSAGDAGDTQYF.

V is TRBV9 and J is TRBJ1-4; D is ambiguous. Deletions cut 0 bases from V and 0 bases from J, with 6 bases between. The CDR3 totals 15 residues. Germline V lookup: CDR1 SGDLS, CDR2 YYNGEE. CDR3 protein: CASSVDATTNEKLFF. For the CDR3, the DNA is TGTGCCAGCAGCGTAGACGCTACAACTAATGAAAAACTGTTTTTT.

J is TRBJ1-1 and V is TRBV6-1; TRBD1 agrees at 7 bases. This CDR3 contains 15 residues. The ends lost 5 bases at V and 1 base at J; junction bases unmatched: 7. The V gene's germline CDR1 is MNHNS and CDR2 SASEGT. This CDR3 reads CASSITGEANTEAFF. The CDR3 bases are TGTGCCAGCAGTATAACAGGGGAGGCGAACACTGAAGCTTTCTTT.

V and J are TRBV7-9 and TRBJ1-1; D is ambiguous. V was trimmed by 1 base and J by 0 bases, leaving 9 bases between them. The CDR3 has 15 amino acids. CDR1 and CDR2 from the germline V gene are SEHNR and FQNEAQ (reference sequence). The CDR3 coding sequence is TGTGCCAGCAGCTTAGGGCAGGCGATGAACACTGAAGCTTTCTTT. The encoded protein is CASSLGQAMNTEAFF.

The chain employs TRBV7-9 and TRBJ1-1, with a weak D call TRBD1 (5 bases). The CDR3 loop spans 12 amino acids. Looked up from germline, CDR1 is SEHNR and CDR2 is FQNEAQ (reference sequence). Trimming took off 5 bases at V and 7 bases at J, with 11 bases between the two ends. CDR3 sequence reads: CASSHDSHEAFF. CDR3 nucleotide sequence: TGTGCCAGCAGCCACGACAGTCATGAAGCTTTCTTT. The entire variable domain, with the rest obtained from reference TRBV7-9 and TRBJ1-1, is as follows: DTGVSQNPRHKITKRGQNVTFRCDPISEHNRLYWYRQTLGQGPEFLTYFQNEAQLEKSRLLSDRFSAERPKGSFSTLEIQRTEQGDSAMYLCASSHDSHEAFFGQGTRLTVV.